This TCR beta chain is drawn from a study of blood T cell repertoires in COVID-19 (TCRdb year 2020). Broadly, across the study: Samples from collaborators originated in the United States, Italy and Spain and spanned both the acute and convalescent phases of COVID-19. Where available, HLA class I and class II types were taken from metadata supplied by the sample provider and were not determined by assay-based typing. Sample metadata almost always included a de-identified subject ID, COVID-19 status, age in years and sex. The material from the prospective study consisted of cDNA or gDNA derived from T cells, B-cell-depleted T cells, or PBMCs. Subjects who had been exposed to COVID-19, were actively infected with it, or had recovered from it provided the deeply sampled blood TCRbeta repertoires that made up the dataset. The repertoires were released in a freely available public database intended as a resource for research on the immune response to SARS-CoV-2. The samples were drawn from two sources: the first 160 participants of the ongoing ImmuneRACE study, and over 950 subjects contributed by 6 global collaborators. The study at large found these results: How much clinical and demographic metadata was included differed by source and by participant, and the metadata was provided uncurated.

The CDR3 sequence holds 16 residues, the cysteine and phenylalanine included. Only CDR3 DNA is held: 48 bases, read in frame from base 1. V trim: 4 bases; J trim: 9 bases; unmatched bases: 8. CDR1 and CDR2 are drawn from the germline V gene (reference sequence): MNHNY, SVGAGI. Collaborating institutions collected whole blood in K2EDTA tubes following their own protocols. For TCRbeta analysis, collaborator samples were shipped as frozen whole blood, as isolated PBMCs, or as DNA extracted from either sample type. The immunoSEQ Assay, a bias-controlled multiplex PCR, was used to amplify TCRbeta CDR3 regions from genomic DNA. As for how the authors treated the data: Within the assay, amplification of reference gene primers was used to estimate how many nucleated cells each sample contained. To quantify the absolute abundance of each unique TCRbeta CDR3 rearrangement, sequence reads were collapsed and filtered. For each sample, productive Simpson clonality was calculated by taking the square root of Simpson's diversity index across productive rearrangements. Imported from immuneACCESS, the table was reduced by TCRdb to in-frame sequences with V and J called. These copies leave out some clones; in studies compared against another copy, an unresolved V gene accounts for under half, and the cause of the remainder is not known. The DNA gave D and trimming, while V, J and clone size come from that table. The sample has about 160,000 clones on record, around four fifths of them singletons. In total, the top ten clones hold about 2% of the sample.

As concerns this clone: Its target antigen remains unknown. Qualities for individual bases were not recorded, and no much larger clone is one base off.

The TCR originated in a man between 65 and 85 years old with acute or convalescent COVID-19. Sequences were obtained from peripheral blood. The chain is assembled from TRBV6-6 and TRBJ2-1, with TRBD2 matching 14 junction bases. The CDR3 region reads CASSSGTSGGPGEQFF. The nucleotide sequence is TGTGCCAGCAGTTCAGGGACTAGCGGGGGCCCCGGTGAGCAGTTCTTC.